This T cell receptor beta chain was sequenced in a study of neurological immune-mediated disorders. There are many counts of this clonotype. TCRdb passed the 5' RACE reads through MiXCR, listing each CDR3 protein once. Found here are roughly 48,000 distinct CDR3 sequences, 10% to 15% of them singletons; the top ten hold 9%. As for time point: longitudinal time-point 3. The V gene's germline CDR1 is DFQATT and CDR2 SNEGSKA (reference sequence). CDR3 length: 14 amino acids. Trimming cost V 0 bases and J 6 bases; bases outside gene matches: 2. The sequence derives from a male donor with HTLV-1-associated myelopathy (HAM/TSP). Sequenced: PBMCs. The chain is built from TRBV20-1 and TRBJ2-3; 11 bases match TRBD2. CDR3 residues: CSARDSGGADTQYF. The CDR3 nucleotides read TGCAGTGCTAGAGATAGCGGGGGGGCCGATACGCAGTATTTT.